This paragraph reports one TCR beta chain. Its matching antigen is unknown. The V end lost 4 bases, the J end lost 2 bases, and 10 bases lay between the germline ends. The germline CDR1 and CDR2 sequences are MDHEN and SYDVKM. This CDR3 spans 14 amino acids. Sequencing used immunoSEQ multiplex PCR; TCRdb keeps in-frame clones, though not all of them. The sample lists about 41,000 clones; 85% were seen once. Time point: recipient sample about 28 days before transplant, after cytoreduction. This entry is derived from a study of T cell clonotyping in hematopoietic cell transplantation. General study points: CD4 and CD8 repertoire contributions could not be separated without sorting. Pathologically expanded recipient clonotypes increased progressively from day 30 to day 180 as diversity fell. Few recipient clonotypes overlapped donors; over 95% were de novo at given depth.

The TCR was taken from a man in his fifties or sixties with acute myeloid leukemia. Some clones in this sample may be carry-over from other donors' samples. This sample comprised peripheral blood mononuclear cells, obtained before stem cell transplant. The genes are TRBV28 and TRBJ2-3; D perhaps matches TRBD1 (5 bases). DNA of the CDR3: TGTGCCAGCAGTTCGAGACAGATCACAGATACGCAGTATTTT. It yields the protein CASSSRQITDTQYF.